The sequence of this TCR beta chain was determined in a study of OX40 agonist ivuxolimab in advanced cancers. Overall study: Under the entry rules, prior anti-PD-1, anti-PD-L1 or anti-CTLA-4 therapy was allowed, and roughly 39% had some.

The table lists this clone with a count of one. Clones were sequenced by immunoSEQ multiplex PCR, and TCRdb holds only the in-frame ones, with some missing. Here the sample spans some 100,000 clones, approximately 90% being singletons. Germline V gene lookup returns CDR1 KGHSH and CDR2 LQKENI. J was trimmed by 7 bases and V by 2 bases; bases with no gene match: 7. The CDR3 is made up of 15 amino acids. This clonotype originated in an adult with an advanced solid tumor such as melanoma, head and neck, liver or kidney cancer. The chain recombines TRBV18 with TRBJ2-4; 8 nucleotides line up with TRBD1. Here the sequenced sample was CD4+ or CD8+ T cells sorted from blood, taken in a trial of the OX40 agonist ivuxolimab. CDR3 DNA sequence: TGTGCCAGCTCACCAATCGCAGGGGGCGCGAACATTCAGTACTTC. Amino acids: CASSPIAGGANIQYF. Combining the CDR3 with reference TRBV18 and TRBJ2-4 gives the whole variable domain NAGVMQNPRHLVRRRGQEARLRCSPMKGHSHVYWYRQLPEEGLKFMVYLQKENIIDESGMPKERFSAEFPKEGPSILRIQQVVRGDSAAYFCASSPIAGGANIQYFGAGTRLSVL.